The clone carrying this T cell receptor (beta chain) has more than one count but fewer than ten. Each CDR3 protein is one row after TCRdb ran MiXCR on the reads. The sample includes some 180,000 distinct CDR3 sequences, 15% to 20% of them seen just once. The data were obtained in a study of T cell repertoires in cytomegalovirus infection. Germline V lookup: CDR1 SEHNR, CDR2 FQNEAQ (reference sequence). V was pared by 3 bases and J by 4 bases, with 7 bases of the junction left unmatched. The CDR3 length is 16 residues. Sequencing was carried out using CD8+ T cells from PBMCs. This clonotype was sampled from a human donor in good health (CMV status not recorded). Some clones in this sample may be carry-over from other donors' samples. V gene TRBV7-9 combines with J gene TRBJ2-2; 8 nucleotides line up with TRBD1. The chain's CDR3 is CASSFQGQGPTGELFF. The CDR3 nucleotides read TGTGCCAGCAGCTTCCAAGGACAGGGACCCACCGGGGAGCTGTTTTTT.